This record covers a single T cell receptor (beta chain). For the second PCR, which ran for roughly 6 to 11 cycles, a sample-barcoded 5' primer and a J-beta primer mix were used. TCRdb passed the 5' RACE reads through MiXCR, listing each CDR3 protein once. The sample includes about 780,000 distinct CDR3 sequences, approximately 65% of them seen just once. The sample comes from a study of blood T cells in healthy people across ages. The V gene's germline CDR1 is MDHEN and CDR2 SYDVKM. J lost 0 bases, V lost 5 bases, and 6 bases had no gene match. The CDR3 loop spans 16 amino acids. This sequence was found in a young man in good health. V and J are TRBV28 and TRBJ2-1; 8 bases match TRBD1. The sequenced sample was blood. DNA for the CDR3: TGTGCCAGCAGTAAAGTGGGACAGGTCTCCTACAATGAGCAGTTCTTC. Protein sequence: CASSKVGQVSYNEQFF.